Detailed here is one TCR beta chain. Antigen specificity is unknown. The data are from a study of shared clonotypes between healthy human individuals. Study results and caveats: Naive subsets tended to show greater estimated richness than memory subsets.

V lost 5 bases and J lost 9; bases outside the gene matches: 12. The CDR3 runs to 15 residues. Germline V gene sequence: CDR1 SGHTA, CDR2 FQGTGA. Each subset's genomic DNA was split evenly across several immunoSEQ plates. Produced via immunoSEQ multiplex PCR; TCRdb's table is partial and in-frame only. This table holds some 2.1 million clones, over 85% found once. Study donors comprised healthy, HIV-negative adults devoid of recent acute infection or vaccination. Negatively enriched CD4+ T cells were divided by CD45RA into naive and memory. This TCR came from a young man in good health. Sequencing was done on a sample of naive CD4+ T cells sorted from blood. Regarding subset: CD45RA+ positively selected. The V gene is TRBV7-3, the J gene TRBJ2-1; 8 positions agree with TRBD2. The CDR3 sequence: CASSPGLVSSFEQFF. The CDR3 DNA follows: TGTGCCAGCAGCCCGGGACTAGTTTCCTCATTTGAGCAGTTCTTC.